This TCR beta chain emerged from a study of T cell changes during pregnancy in multiple sclerosis. Clones were read by immunoSEQ multiplex PCR, and TCRdb kept only the in-frame ones, dropping some. The sample lists some 85,000 clones, approximately 94% seen once, with 0.65% to 0.95% in the top ten. This TCR was sampled from a female donor with multiple sclerosis, enrolled in a pregnancy study. Sequences were derived from peripheral blood, sampled in the third trimester of pregnancy.

The CDR3 DNA reads as TGTGCCAGTAGTAGGCTGGGACAGCCACGAGCTTATAGCAATCAGCCCCAGCATTTT. Amino acid sequence: CASSRLGQPRAYSNQPQHF. The chain links TRBV19 to TRBJ1-5, with TRBD1 matching 7 bases. J gave up 0 bases and V 4 bases, and 15 bases lay outside the gene matches. In germline, CDR1 is LNHDA, CDR2 SQIVND (reference sequence). This CDR3 spans 19 amino acids.